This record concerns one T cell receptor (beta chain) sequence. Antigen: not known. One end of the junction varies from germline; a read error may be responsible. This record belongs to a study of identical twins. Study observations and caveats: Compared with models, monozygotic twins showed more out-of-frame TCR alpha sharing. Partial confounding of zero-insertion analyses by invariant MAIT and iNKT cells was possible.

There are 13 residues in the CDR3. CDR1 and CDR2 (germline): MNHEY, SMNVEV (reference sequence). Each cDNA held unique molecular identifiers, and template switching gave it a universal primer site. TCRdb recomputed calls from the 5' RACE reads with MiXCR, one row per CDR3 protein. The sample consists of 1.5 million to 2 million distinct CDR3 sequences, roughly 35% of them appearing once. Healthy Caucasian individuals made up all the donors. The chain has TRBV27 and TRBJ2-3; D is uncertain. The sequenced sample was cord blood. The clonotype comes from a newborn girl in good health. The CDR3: CAGSLWLTDTQYF. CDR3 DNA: TGTGCCGGCAGTTTATGGCTCACAGATACGCAGTATTTT.